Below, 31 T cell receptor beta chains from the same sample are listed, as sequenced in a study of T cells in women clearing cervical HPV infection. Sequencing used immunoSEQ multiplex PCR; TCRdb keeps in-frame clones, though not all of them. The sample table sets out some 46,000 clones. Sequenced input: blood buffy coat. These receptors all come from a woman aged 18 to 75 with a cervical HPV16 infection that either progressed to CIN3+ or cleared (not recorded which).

The sequenced CDR3 bases are TGTGCCAGTGGCTCCGAGACC. It yields the protein CASGSET. The whole CDR3 protein reads CASGSETQYF. The chain employs TRBV19 and TRBJ2-5; D not certain. The DNA ends 3 residues before the CDR3 does, and the rest of the CDR3 is filled in from the germline J gene. Deletions cut 8 bases from V and 5 bases from J, with 6 bases between. The CDR3 has 10 amino acids. The V gene's germline CDR1 is LNHDA and CDR2 SQIVND (reference sequence).

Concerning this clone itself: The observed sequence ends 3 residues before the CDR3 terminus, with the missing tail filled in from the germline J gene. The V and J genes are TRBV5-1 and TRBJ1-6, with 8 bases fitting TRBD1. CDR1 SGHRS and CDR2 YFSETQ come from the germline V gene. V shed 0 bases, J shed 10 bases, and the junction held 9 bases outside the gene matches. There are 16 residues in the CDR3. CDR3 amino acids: CASSLGGRGLLSPLHF. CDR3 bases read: TGCGCCAGCAGCTTGGGGGGCAGGGGGCTTTTATCACCC.

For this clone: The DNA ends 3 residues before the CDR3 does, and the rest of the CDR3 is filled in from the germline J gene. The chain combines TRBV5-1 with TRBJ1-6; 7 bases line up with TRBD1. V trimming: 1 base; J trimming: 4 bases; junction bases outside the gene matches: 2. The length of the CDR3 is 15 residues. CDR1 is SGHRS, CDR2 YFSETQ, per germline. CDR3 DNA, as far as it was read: TGCGCCAGCAGCTTGAAACAGGGGTATAATTCACCC. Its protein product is CASSLKQGYNSP. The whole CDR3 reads CASSLKQGYNSPLHF.

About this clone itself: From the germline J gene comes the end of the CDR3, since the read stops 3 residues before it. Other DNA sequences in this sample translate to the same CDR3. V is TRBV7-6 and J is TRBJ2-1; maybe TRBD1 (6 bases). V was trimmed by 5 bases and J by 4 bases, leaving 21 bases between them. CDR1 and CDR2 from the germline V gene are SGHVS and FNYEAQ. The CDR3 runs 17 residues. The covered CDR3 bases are TGTGCCAGCAGCCCCCCCACGGGGACAATTGGGTACAATGAG. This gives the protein CASSPPTGTIGYNE. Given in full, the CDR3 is CASSPPTGTIGYNEQFF. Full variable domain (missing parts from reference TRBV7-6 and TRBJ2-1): GAGVSQSPRYKVTKRGQDVALRCDPISGHVSLYWYRQALGQGPEFLTYFNYEAQQDKSGLPNDRFSAERPEGSISTLTIQRTEQRDSAMYRCASSPPTGTIGYNEQFFGPGTRLTVL.

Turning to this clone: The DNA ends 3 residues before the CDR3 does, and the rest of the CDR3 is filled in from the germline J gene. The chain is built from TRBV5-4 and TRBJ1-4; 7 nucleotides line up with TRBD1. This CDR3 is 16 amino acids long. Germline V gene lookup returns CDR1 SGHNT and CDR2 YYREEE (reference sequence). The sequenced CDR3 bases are TGTGCCAGCAGCTCCGGGACAGCTTCTGGTCATTCACCA. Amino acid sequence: CASSSGTASGHSP. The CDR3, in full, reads CASSSGTASGHSPLFF. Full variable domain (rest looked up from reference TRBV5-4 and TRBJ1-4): ETGVTQSPTHLIKTRGQQVTLRCSSQSGHNTVSWYQQALGQGPQFIFQYYREEENGRGNFPPRFSGLQFPNYSSELNVNALELDDSALYLCASSSGTASGHSPLFFGSGTQLSVL.

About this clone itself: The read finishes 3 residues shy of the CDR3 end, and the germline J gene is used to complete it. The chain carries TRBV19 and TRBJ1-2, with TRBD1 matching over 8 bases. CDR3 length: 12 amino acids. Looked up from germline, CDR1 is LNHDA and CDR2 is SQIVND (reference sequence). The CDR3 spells CASSQGAWGYTF. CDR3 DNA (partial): TGTGCCAGTAGTCAGGGGGCTTGGGGC.

CDR3 DNA, as far as it was read: TGCGCCAGCAGCACTGGACTAGCGCTTGAG. It specifies CASSTGLALE. The entire CDR3 protein reads CASSTGLALEQFF. This rearrangement joins TRBV5-1 to TRBJ2-1; 9 nucleotides align to TRBD2. The DNA ends 3 residues before the CDR3 does, and the rest of the CDR3 is filled in from the germline J gene. Per the germline V gene, CDR1 is SGHRS and CDR2 is YFSETQ. J was trimmed by 9 bases and V by 4 bases; bases with no gene match: 5. The CDR3 extends over 13 amino acids.

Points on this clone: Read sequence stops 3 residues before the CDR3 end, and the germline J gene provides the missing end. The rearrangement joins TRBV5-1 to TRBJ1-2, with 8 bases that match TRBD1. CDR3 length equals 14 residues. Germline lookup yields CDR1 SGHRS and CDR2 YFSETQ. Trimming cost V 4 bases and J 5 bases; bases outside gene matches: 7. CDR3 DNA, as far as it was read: TGCGCCAGCAGCGATGGACAGGGAGAGTATGGC. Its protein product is CASSDGQGEYG. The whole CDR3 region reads CASSDGQGEYGYTF.

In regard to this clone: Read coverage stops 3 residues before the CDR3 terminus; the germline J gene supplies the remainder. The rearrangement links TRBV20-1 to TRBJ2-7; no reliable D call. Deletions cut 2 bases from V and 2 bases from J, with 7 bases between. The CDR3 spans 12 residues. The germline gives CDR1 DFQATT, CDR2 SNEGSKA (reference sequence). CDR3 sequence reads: CSARKTTYEQYF. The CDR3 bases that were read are TGCAGTGCTAGAAAGACAACCTACGAG.

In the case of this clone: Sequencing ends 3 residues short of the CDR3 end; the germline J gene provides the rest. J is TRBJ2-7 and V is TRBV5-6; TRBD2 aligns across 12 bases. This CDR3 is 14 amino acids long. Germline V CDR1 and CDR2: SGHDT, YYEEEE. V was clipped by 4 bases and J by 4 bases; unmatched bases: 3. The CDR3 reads CASSQGLAGYEQYF. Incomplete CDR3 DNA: TGTGCCAGCAGCCAGGGACTAGCGGGTTACGAG.

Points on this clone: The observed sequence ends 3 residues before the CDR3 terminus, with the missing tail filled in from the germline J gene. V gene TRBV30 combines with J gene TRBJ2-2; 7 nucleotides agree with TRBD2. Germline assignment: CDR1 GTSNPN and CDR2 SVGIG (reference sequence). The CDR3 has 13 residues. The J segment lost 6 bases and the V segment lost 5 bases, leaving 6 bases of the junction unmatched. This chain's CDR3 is CAWVKTSAGELFF. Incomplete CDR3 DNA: TGTGCCTGGGTGAAAACTAGCGCCGGGGAG.

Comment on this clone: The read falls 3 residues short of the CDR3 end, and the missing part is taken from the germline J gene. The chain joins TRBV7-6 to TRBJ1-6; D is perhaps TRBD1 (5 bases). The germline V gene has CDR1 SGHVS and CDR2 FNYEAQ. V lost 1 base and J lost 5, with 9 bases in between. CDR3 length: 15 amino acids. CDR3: CASSLEVTDNSPLHF. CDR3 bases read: TGTGCCAGCAGCTTAGAAGTGACAGATAATTCACCC.

The CDR3 region is CASSADQPGQETQYF. The CDR3 DNA, read in part, is TGTGCCAGCAGCGCCGATCAACCGGGCCAAGAGACC. The gene calls are TRBV7-9 and TRBJ2-5; D not resolved. The CDR3 end falls 3 residues outside the read, so it is completed with the germline J gene. V dropped 5 bases and J dropped 1 base, with 14 bases sitting between them. Per the germline V gene, CDR1 is SEHNR and CDR2 is FQNEAQ (reference sequence). The CDR3 sequence is 15 residues long.

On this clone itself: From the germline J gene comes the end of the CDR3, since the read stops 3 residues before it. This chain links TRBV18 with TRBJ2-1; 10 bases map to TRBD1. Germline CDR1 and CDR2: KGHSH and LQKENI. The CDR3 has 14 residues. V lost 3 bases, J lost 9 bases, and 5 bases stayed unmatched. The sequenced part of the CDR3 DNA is TGTGCCAGCTCACCGGACAGGGGGAGAGGTGAG. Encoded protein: CASSPDRGRGE. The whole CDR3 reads CASSPDRGRGEQFF.

The CDR3 bases that were read are TGTGCCAGCAGCACCGGACTGAGCTCCTACAATGAG. It translates to CASSTGLSSYNE. In full, the CDR3 is CASSTGLSSYNEQFF. V usage is TRBV7-2 and J usage is TRBJ2-1, with TRBD2 as a possible D gene (5 bases). The sequenced fragment ends 3 residues before the CDR3 boundary, so the rest is inferred from the germline J gene. V was pared by 5 bases and J by 0 bases, with 11 bases between. The CDR3 sequence is 15 residues long. Germline V gives CDR1 SGHTA, CDR2 FQGNSA.

The CDR3: CASRDPRGSDTQYF. CDR3 bases read: TGTGCCAGCAGAGACCCCCGAGGGTCAGATACG. This rearrangement joins TRBV2 to TRBJ2-3; weak D call: TRBD2 (5 bases). Read sequence stops 3 residues before the CDR3 end, and the germline J gene provides the missing end. Trimming took 6 bases from V and 4 from J, leaving 14 bases between them. This CDR3 region has 14 residues. Germline values: CDR1 SNHLY, CDR2 FYNNEI. The full variable domain, completed using reference TRBV2 and TRBJ2-3, is EPEVTQTPSHQVTQMGQEVILRCVPISNHLYFYWYRQILGQKVEFLVSFYNNEISEKSEIFDDQFSVERPDGSNFTLKIRSTKLEDSAMYFCASRDPRGSDTQYFGPGTRLTVL.

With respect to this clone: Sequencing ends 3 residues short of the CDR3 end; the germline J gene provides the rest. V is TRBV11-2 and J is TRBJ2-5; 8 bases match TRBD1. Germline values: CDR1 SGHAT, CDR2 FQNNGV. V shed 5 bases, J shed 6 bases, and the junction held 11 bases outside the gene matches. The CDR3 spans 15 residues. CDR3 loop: CASSHLRGQRKTQYF. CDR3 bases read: TGTGCCAGCAGCCACCTCAGGGGGCAACGGAAGACC.

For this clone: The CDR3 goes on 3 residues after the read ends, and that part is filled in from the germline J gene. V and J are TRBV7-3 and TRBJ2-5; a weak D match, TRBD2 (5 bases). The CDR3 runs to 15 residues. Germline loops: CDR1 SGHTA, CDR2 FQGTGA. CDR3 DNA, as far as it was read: TGTGCCAGCAGCTTACAAACGGGGAGCACAGATACC. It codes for CASSLQTGSTDT. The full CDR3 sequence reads CASSLQTGSTDTQYF.

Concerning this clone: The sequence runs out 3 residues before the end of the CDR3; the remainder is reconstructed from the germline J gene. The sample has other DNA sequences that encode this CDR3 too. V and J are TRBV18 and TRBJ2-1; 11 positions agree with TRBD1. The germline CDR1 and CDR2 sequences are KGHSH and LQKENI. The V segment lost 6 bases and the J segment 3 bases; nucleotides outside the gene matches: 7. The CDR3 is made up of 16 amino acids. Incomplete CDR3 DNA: TGTGCCAGCTCCCCCTGGACAGGGGGCCGCTACAATGAG. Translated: CASSPWTGGRYNE. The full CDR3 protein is CASSPWTGGRYNEQFF.

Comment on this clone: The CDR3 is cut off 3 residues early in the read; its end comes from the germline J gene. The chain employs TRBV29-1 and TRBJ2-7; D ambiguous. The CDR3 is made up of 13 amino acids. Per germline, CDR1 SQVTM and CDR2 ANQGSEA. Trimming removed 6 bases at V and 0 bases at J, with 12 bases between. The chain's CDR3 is CSVYQQSSYEQYF. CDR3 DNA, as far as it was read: TGCAGCGTATATCAACAGAGCTCCTACGAG.

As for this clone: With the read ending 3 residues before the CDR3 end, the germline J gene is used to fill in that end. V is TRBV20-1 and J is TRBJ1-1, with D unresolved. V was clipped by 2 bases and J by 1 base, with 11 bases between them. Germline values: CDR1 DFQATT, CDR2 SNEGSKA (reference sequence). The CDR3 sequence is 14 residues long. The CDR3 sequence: CSARPGSGNTEAFF. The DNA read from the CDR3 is TGCAGTGCTAGACCCGGGTCCGGGAACACTGAA.

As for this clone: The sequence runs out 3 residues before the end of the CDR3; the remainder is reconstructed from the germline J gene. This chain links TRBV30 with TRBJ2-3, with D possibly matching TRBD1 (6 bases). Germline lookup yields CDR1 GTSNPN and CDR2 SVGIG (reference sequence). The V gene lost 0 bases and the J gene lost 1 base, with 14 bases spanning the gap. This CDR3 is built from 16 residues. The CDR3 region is CAWSVPGAYGTDTQYF. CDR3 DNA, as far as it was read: TGTGCCTGGAGTGTACCAGGGGCCTACGGCACAGATACG.

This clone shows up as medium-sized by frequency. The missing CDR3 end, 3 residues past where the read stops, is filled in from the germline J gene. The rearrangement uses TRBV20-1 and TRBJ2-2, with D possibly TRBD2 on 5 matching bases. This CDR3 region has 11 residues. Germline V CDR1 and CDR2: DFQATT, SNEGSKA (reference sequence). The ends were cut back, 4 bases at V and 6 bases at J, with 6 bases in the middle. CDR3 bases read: TGCAGTGCTACGGGGTCCGGGGAG. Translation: CSATGSGE. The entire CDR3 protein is CSATGSGELFF.

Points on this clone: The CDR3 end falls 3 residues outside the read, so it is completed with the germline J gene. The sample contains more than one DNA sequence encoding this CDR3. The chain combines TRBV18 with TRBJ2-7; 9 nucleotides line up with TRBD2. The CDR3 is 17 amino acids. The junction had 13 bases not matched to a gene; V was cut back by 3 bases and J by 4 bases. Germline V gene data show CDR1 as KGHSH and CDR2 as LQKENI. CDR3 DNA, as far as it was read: TGTGCCAGCTCACCCGACGCAGGGCGGGGGGGATCATACGAG. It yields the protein CASSPDAGRGGSYE. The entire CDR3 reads CASSPDAGRGGSYEQYF.

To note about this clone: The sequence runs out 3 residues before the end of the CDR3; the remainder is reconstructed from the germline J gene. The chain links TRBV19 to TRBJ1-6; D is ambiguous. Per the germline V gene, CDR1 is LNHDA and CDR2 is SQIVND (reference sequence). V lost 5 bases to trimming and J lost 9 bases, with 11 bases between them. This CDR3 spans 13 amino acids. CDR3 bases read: TGTGCCAGTAGTTCACAGATGGGTTCACCC. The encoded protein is CASSSQMGSP. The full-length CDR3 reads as CASSSQMGSPLHF. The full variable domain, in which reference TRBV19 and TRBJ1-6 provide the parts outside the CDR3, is DGGITQSPKYLFRKEGQNVTLSCEQNLNHDAMYWYRQDPGQGLRLIYYSQIVNDFQKGDIAEGYSVSREKKESFPLTVTSAQKNPTAFYLCASSSQMGSPLHFGNGTRLTVT.

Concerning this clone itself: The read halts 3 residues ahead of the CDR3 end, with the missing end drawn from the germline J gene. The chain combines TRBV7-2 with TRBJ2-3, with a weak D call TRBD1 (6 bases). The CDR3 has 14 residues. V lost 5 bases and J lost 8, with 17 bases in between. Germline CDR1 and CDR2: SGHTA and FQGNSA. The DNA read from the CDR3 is TGTGCCAGCAGCCCGACCTCAGGACAGATTACG. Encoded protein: CASSPTSGQIT. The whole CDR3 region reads CASSPTSGQITQYF.

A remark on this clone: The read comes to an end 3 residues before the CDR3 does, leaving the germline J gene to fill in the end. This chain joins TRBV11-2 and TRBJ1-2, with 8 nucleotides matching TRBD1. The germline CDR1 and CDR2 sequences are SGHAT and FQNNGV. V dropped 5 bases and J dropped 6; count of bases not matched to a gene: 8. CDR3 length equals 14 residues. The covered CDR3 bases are TGTGCCAGCAGCAAAAAGGGACAGGTTAATGGC. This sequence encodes CASSKKGQVNG. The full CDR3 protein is CASSKKGQVNGYTF.

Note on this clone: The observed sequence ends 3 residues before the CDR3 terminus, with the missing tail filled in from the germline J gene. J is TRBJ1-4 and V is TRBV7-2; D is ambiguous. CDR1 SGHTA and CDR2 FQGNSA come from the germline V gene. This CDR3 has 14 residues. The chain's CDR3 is CASSTALANSPLFF. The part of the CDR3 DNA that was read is TGTGCCAGCAGCACCGCCCTTGCGAATTCACCA.

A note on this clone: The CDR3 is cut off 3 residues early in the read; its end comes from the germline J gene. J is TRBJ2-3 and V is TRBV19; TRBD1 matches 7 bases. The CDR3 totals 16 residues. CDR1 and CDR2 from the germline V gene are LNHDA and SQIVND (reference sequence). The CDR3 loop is CASSRPGQLANQPQYF. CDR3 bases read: TGTGCCAGTAGTAGACCGGGACAGCTAGCAAATCAGCCG.

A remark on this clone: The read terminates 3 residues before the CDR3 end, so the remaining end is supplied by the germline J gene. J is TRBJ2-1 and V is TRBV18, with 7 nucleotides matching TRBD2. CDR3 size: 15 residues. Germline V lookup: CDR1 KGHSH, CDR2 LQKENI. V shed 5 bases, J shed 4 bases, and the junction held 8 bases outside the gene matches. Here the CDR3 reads CASSSAGLTYNEQFF. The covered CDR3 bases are TGTGCCAGCTCATCAGCGGGACTGACTTACAATGAG.

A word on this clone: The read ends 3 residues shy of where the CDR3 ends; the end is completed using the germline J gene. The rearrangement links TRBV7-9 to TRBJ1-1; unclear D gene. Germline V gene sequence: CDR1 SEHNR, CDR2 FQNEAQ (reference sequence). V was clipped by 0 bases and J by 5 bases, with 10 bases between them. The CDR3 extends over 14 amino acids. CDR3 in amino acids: CASSLATAGTEAFF. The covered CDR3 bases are TGTGCCAGCAGCTTAGCGACCGCGGGTACTGAA.